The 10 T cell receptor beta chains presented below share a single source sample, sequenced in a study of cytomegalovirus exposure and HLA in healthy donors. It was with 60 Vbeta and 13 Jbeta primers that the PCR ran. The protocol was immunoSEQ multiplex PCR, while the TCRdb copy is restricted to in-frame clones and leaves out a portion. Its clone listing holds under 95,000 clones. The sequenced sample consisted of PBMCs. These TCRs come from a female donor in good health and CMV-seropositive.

CDR3 coding DNA: TGTGCCAGCAGCTCCCTAGCGGGGGGGCTGGAGACCCAGTACTTC. Its translation is CASSSLAGGLETQYF. V gene TRBV2 combines with J gene TRBJ2-5, with TRBD2 matching over 12 bases. The CDR3 has 15 amino acids. Germline-derived CDR1 and CDR2 are SNHLY and FYNNEI. With V trimmed by 6 bases and J by 5 bases, 7 bases remained unmatched.

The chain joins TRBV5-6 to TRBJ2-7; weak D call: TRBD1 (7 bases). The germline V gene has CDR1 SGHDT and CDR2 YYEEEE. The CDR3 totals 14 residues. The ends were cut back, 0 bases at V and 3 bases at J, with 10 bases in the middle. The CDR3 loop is CASSLGGDSYEQYF. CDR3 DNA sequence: TGTGCCAGCAGCTTGGGGGGGGACAGCTACGAGCAGTACTTC.

CDR3 region: CASSLRPGTQENIQYF. The CDR3 DNA reads TGTGCCAGCAGCTTACGGCCCGGGACACAAGAAAACATTCAGTACTTC. The chain employs TRBV7-9 and TRBJ2-4; D perhaps matches TRBD1 (6 bases). The CDR3 consists of 16 residues. The V end lost 2 bases, the J end lost 5 bases, and 16 bases lay between the germline ends. The V gene's germline CDR1 is SEHNR and CDR2 FQNEAQ (reference sequence).

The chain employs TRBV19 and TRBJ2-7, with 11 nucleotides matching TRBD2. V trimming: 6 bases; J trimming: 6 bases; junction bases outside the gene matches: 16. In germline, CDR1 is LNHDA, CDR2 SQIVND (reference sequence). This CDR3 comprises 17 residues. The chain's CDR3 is CASSRRGTSGRASEQYF. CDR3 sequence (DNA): TGTGCCAGTAGCCGAAGGGGGACTAGCGGACGGGCTTCCGAGCAGTACTTC.

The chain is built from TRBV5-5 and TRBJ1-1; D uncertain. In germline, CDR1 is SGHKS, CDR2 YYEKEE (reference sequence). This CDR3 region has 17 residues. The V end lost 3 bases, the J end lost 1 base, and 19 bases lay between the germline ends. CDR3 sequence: CASSSVDQGLRNTEAFF. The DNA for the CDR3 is TGTGCCAGCAGCTCGGTAGACCAAGGACTGAGGAACACTGAAGCTTTCTTT.

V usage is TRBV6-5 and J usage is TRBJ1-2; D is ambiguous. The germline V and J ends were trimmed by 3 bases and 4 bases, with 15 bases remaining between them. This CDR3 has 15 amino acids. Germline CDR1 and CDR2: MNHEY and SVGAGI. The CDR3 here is CASSYQWTAGYGYTF. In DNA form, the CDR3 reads TGTGCCAGCAGTTATCAGTGGACGGCGGGCTATGGCTACACCTTC.

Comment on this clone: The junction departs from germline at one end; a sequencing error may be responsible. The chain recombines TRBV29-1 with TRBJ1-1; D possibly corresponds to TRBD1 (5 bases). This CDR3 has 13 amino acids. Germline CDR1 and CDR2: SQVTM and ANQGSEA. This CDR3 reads CSVGAQGNTEDFF. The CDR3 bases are TGCAGCGTTGGGGCGCAGGGTAACACTGAAGATTTCTTT. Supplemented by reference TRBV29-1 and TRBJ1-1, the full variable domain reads SAVISQKPSRDICQRGTSLTIQCQVDSQVTMMFWYRQQPGQSLTLIATANQGSEATYESGFVIDKFPISRPNLTFSTLTVSNMSPEDSSIYLCSVGAQGNTEDFFGQGTRLTVV.

The DNA of the CDR3 is TGTGCCAGCCAGTCGGGAGGACCGAACACCGGGGAGCTGTTTTTT. Protein: CASQSGGPNTGELFF. The chain has TRBV6-5 and TRBJ2-2, with 7 bases identical to TRBD2. Unmatched junction bases numbered 6, after V lost 8 bases and J lost 0 bases. The CDR3 loop spans 15 amino acids. Germline CDR1 is MNHEY and CDR2 is SVGAGI.

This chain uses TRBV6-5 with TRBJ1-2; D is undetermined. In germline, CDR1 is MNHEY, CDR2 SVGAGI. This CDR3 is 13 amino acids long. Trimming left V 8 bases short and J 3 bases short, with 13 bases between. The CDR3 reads CASRYMADYGYTF. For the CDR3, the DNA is TGTGCCAGCCGATACATGGCCGACTATGGCTACACCTTC.

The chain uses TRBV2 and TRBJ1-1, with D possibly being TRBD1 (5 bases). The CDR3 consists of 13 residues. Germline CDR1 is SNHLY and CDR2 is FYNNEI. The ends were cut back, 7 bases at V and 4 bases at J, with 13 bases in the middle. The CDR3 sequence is CASKLQESTEAFF. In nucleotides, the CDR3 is TGTGCCAGCAAACTACAGGAGTCCACTGAAGCTTTCTTT.